The source of this T cell receptor beta chain is a study of cytomegalovirus exposure and HLA in healthy donors. Study-level findings and limits: Productive status was seen about 90% or about 30% of the time for most TCR beta V segments in an earlier analysis.

Trimming removed 3 bases from V and 7 bases from J; junction bases left unmatched: 11. The CDR3 is 15 amino acids. The germline gives CDR1 LNHNV, CDR2 YYDKDF (reference sequence). Donors showed nominal health when sampled, although they likely had unrecorded immune exposures. Turning to this clone: Antigen: not known.

Primers: 60 Vbeta forward and 13 Jbeta reverse. In the source study's methods: A follow-up analysis tallied 70 million to 80 million unique TCR beta chains, roughly 11 million shared. The repertoire was sequenced with immunoSEQ multiplex PCR; TCRdb's copy has only in-frame clones and lacks some. V, J and clone size reflect that table, while D and trimming were determined from the DNA. This sample has roughly 130,000 clones, with about 80% found just once. This chain joins TRBV15 and TRBJ2-7, with 8 bases identical to TRBD2. The source is a man aged 35 to 55 in good health and CMV-seronegative. Specimen: PBMCs. CDR3 in amino acids: CATSSVVTGGREQYF. CDR3 in DNA: TGTGCCACCAGCAGTGTCGTTACGGGGGGGCGGGAGCAGTACTTC.